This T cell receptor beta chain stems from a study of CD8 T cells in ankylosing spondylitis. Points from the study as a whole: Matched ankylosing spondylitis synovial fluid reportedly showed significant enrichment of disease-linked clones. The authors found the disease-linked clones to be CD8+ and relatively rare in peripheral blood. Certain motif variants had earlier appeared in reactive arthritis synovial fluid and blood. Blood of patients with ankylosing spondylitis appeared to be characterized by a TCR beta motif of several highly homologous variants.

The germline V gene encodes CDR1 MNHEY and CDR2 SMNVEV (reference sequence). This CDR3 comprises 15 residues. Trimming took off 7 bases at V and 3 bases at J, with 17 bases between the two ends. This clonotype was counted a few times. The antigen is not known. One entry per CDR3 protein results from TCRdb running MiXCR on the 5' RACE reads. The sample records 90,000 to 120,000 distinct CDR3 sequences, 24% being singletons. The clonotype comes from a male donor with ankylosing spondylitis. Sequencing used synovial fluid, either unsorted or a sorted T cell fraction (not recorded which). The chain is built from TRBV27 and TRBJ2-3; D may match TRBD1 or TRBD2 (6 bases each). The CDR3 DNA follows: TGTGCCAGCACCTTAGGGGGGAAAGGGACAGATACGCAGTATTTT. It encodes CASTLGGKGTDTQYF.